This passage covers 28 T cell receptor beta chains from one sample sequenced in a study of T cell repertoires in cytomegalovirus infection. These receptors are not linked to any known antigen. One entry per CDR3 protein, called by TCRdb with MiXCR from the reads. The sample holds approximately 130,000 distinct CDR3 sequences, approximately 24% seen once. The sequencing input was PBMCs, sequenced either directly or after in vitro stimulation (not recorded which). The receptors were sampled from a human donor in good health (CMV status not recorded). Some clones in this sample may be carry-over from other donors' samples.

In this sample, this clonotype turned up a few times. The CDR3 coding sequence is TGTGCCAGCAGTTTAGCGAGCGGAGGGACTAATTCACCCCTCCACTTT. It is translated as CASSLASGGTNSPLHF. The V call is TRBV12-3 or TRBV12-4, the J call TRBJ1-6; possible D gene TRBD1, 5 bases. This CDR3 has 16 residues. V was clipped by 0 bases and J by 6 bases, with 12 bases between them.

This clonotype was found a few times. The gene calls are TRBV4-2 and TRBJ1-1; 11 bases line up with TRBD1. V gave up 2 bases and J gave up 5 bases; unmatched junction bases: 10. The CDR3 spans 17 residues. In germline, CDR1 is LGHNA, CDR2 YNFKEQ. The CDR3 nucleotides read TGTGCCAGCAGCCAATTGGGACAGGGGGAAGTTTGGACTGAAGCTTTCTTT. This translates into CASSQLGQGEVWTEAFF.

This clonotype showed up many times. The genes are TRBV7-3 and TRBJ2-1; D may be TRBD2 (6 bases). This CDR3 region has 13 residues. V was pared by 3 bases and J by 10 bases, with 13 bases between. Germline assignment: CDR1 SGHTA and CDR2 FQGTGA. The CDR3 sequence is CASSFGLFGEQFF. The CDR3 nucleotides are TGTGCCAGCAGCTTCGGACTATTTGGGGAGCAGTTCTTC.

CDR3 bases: TGTGCCAGCAGCCACGAGACAGGAGTCCCCTCCTATAATTCACCCCTCCACTTT. Its translation: CASSHETGVPSYNSPLHF. The gene calls are TRBV5-4 and TRBJ1-6, with TRBD1 as a possible D gene (6 bases). There are 18 residues in the CDR3. Trimming took off 4 bases at V and 0 bases at J, with 17 bases between the two ends. Per the germline V gene, CDR1 is SGHNT and CDR2 is YYREEE (reference sequence).

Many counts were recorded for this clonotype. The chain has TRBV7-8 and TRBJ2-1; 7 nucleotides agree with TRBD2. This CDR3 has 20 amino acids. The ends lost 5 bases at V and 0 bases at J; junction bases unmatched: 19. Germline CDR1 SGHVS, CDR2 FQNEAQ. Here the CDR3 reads CASSLRGGYGASGSYNEQFF. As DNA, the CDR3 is TGTGCCAGCAGCCTGCGGGGAGGGTACGGCGCTAGCGGCTCCTACAATGAGCAGTTCTTC.

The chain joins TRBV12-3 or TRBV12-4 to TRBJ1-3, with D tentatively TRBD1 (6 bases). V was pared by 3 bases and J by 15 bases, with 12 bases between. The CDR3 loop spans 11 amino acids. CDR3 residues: CASSLSQGPYF. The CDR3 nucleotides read TGTGCCAGCAGTTTGTCGCAGGGGCCATATTTT.

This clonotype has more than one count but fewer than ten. CDR3 amino acids: CSASGSGQGLYRNTEAFF. The CDR3 nucleotides are TGCAGTGCTAGTGGGAGTGGACAGGGGTTATACCGGAACACTGAAGCTTTCTTT. V gene TRBV20-1 combines with J gene TRBJ1-1; TRBD1 matches at 9 bases. V lost 3 bases to trimming and J lost 1 base; unmatched junction nucleotides: 15. There are 18 residues in the CDR3. The germline CDR1 and CDR2 sequences are DFQATT and SNEGSKA (reference sequence).

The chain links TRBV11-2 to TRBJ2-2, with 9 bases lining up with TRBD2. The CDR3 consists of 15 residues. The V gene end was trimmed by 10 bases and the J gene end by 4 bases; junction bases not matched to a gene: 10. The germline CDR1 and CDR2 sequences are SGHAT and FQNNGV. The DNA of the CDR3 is TGTGCCATCCGTAGCGGGAGACGCGGCACCGGGGAGCTGTTTTTT. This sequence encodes CAIRSGRRGTGELFF.

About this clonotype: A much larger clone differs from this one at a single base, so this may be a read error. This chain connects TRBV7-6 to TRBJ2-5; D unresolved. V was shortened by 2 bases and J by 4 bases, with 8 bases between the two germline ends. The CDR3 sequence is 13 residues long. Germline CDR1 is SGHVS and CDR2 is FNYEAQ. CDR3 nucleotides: TGTGCCAGCAGCTTAACCAACCTAGAGACCCAGTACTTC. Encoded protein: CASSLTNLETQYF.

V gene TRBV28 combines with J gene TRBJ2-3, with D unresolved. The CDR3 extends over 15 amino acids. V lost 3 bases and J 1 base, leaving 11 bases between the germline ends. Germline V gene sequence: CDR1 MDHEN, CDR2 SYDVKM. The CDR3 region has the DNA TGTGCCAGCAGTTTTCGGTCCTCAGGCACAGATACGCAGTATTTT. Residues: CASSFRSSGTDTQYF.

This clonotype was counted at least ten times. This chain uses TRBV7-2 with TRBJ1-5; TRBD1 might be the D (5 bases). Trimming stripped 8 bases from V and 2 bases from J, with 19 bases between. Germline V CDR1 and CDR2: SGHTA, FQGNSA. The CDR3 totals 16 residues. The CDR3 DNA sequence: TGTGCCAGCTCCACCGGTGTGGGGCAGGGCAATCAGCCCCAGCATTTT. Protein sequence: CASSTGVGQGNQPQHF. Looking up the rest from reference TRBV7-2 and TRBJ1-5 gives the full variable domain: GAGVSQSPSNKVTEKGKDVELRCDPISGHTALYWYRQSLGQGLEFLIYFQGNSAPDKSGLPSDRFSAERTGGSVSTLTIQRTQQEDSAVYLCASSTGVGQGNQPQHFGDGTRLSIL.

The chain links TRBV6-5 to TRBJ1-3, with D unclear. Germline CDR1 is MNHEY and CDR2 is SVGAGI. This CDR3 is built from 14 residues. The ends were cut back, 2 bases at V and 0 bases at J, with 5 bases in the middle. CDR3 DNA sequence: TGTGCCAGCAGTTACGGGAGCTCTGGAAACACCATATATTTT. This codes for CASSYGSSGNTIYF.

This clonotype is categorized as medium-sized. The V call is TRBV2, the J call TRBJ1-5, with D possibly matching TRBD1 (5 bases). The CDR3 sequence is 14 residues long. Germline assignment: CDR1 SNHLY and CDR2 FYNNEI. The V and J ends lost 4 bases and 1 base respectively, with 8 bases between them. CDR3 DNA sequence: TGTGCCAGCAGTGGGACAATCAGCAATCAGCCCCAGCATTTT. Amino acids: CASSGTISNQPQHF.

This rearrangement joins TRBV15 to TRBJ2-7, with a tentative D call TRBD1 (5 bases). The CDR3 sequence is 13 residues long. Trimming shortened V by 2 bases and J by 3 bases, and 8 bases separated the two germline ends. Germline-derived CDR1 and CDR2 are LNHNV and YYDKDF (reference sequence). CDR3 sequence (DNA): TGTGCCACCAGCAGACAACAGGACTACGAGCAGTACGTC. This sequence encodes CATSRQQDYEQYV.

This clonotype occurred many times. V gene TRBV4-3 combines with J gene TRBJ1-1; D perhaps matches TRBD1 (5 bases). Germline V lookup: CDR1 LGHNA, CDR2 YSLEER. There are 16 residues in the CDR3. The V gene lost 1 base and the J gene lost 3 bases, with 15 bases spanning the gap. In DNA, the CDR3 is TGCGCCAGCAGCCAAGCCTGGGGGTCTAGGGACACTGAAGCTTTCTTT. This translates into CASSQAWGSRDTEAFF.

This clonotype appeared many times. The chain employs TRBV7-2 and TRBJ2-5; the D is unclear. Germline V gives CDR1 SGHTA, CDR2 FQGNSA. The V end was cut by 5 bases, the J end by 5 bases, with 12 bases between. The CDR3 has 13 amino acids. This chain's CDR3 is CASSPPLGETQYF. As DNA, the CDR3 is TGTGCCAGCAGCCCTCCCCTGGGTGAGACCCAGTACTTC.

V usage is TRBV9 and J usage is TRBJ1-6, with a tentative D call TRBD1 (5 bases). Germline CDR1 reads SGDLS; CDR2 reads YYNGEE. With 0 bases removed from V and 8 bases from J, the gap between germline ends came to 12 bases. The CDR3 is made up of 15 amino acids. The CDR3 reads CASSVAGRADSPLHF. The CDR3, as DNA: TGTGCCAGCAGCGTAGCCGGCAGGGCGGATTCACCCCTCCACTTT.

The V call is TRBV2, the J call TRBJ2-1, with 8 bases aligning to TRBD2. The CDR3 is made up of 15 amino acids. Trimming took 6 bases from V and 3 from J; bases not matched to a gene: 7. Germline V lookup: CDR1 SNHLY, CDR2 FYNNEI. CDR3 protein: CASRTYGTSYNEQFF. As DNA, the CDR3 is TGTGCCAGCAGGACTTACGGGACTAGCTACAATGAGCAGTTCTTC.

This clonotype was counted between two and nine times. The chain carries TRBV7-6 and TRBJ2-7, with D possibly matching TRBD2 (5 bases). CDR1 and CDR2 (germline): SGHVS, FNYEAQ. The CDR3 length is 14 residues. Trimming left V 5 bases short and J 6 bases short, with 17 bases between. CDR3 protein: CASSPDTNRGEQYV. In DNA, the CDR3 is TGTGCCAGCAGCCCCGACACAAATCGGGGCGAGCAGTACGTC.

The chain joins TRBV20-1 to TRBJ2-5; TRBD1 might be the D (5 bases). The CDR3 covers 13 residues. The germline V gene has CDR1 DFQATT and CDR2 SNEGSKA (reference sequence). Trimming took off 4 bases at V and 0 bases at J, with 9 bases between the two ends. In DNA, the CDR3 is TGCAGTGCTAAAGGGGCGTACCAAGAGACCCAGTACTTC. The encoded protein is CSAKGAYQETQYF.

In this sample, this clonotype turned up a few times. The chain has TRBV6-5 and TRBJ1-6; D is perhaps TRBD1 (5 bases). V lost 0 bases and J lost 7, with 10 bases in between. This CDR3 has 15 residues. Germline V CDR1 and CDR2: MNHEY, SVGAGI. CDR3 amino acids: CASSYSRVMNSPLHF. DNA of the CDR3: TGTGCCAGCAGTTACTCCAGGGTGATGAATTCACCCCTCCACTTT.

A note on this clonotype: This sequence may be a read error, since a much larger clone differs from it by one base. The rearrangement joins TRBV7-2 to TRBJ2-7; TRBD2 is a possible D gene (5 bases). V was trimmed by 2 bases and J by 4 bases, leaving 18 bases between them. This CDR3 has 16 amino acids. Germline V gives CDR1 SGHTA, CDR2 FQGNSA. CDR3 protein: CASSLQSRGSGYEQYF. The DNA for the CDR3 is TGTGCCAGCAGCTTACAATCTAGAGGGAGTGGGTACGAGCAGTACTTC.

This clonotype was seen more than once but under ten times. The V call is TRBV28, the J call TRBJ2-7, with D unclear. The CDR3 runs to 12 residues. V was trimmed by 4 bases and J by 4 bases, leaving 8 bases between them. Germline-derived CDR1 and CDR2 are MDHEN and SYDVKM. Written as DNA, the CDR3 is TGTGCCAGCAGTTATGCCGGGTACGAGCAGTACGTC. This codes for CASSYAGYEQYV.

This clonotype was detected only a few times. DNA of the CDR3: TGTGCCAGCTCCGAGACAGGGGGCCTCCAAGAGACCCAGTACTTC. It specifies CASSETGGLQETQYF. The chain carries TRBV28 and TRBJ2-5, with 10 bases that match TRBD1. The trim removed 8 bases at V and 1 base at J, leaving 7 bases unmatched. This CDR3 contains 15 residues. Germline V gives CDR1 MDHEN, CDR2 SYDVKM.

The CDR3 region has the DNA TGTGCCAGCCTCCCAGGGGGACCACTCTCTGGAAACACCATATATTTT. Protein product: CASLPGGPLSGNTIYF. The chain couples TRBV7-2 to TRBJ1-3; 7 bases line up with TRBD1. The junction had 10 bases not matched to a gene; V was cut back by 8 bases and J by 0 bases. The CDR3 extends over 16 amino acids. CDR1 SGHTA and CDR2 FQGNSA come from the germline V gene.

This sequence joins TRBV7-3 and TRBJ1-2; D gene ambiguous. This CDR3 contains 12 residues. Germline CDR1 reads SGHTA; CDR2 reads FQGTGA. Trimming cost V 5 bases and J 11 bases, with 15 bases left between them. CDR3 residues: CASSPQDAGYTF. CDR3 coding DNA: TGTGCCAGCAGCCCACAAGACGCTGGATACACCTTC. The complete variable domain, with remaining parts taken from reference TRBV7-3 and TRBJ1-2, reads GAGVSQTPSNKVTEKGKYVELRCDPISGHTALYWYRQSLGQGPEFLIYFQGTGAADDSGLPNDRFFAVRPEGSVSTLKIQRTERGDSAVYLCASSPQDAGYTFGSGTRLTVV.

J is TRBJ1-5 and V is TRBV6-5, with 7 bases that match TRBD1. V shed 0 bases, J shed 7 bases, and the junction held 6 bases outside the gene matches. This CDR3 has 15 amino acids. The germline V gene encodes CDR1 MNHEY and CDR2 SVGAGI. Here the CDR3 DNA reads TGTGCCAGCAGTTACTCGACAGGGTATGGACAGCCCCAGCATTTT. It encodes CASSYSTGYGQPQHF.

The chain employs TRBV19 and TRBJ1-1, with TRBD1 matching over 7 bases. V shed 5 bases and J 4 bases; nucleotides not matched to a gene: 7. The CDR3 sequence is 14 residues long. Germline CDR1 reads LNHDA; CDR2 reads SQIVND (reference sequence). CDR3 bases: TGTGCCAGTAGTGCGACAGGGTCGGGCACTGAAGCTTTCTTT. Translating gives CASSATGSGTEAFF.